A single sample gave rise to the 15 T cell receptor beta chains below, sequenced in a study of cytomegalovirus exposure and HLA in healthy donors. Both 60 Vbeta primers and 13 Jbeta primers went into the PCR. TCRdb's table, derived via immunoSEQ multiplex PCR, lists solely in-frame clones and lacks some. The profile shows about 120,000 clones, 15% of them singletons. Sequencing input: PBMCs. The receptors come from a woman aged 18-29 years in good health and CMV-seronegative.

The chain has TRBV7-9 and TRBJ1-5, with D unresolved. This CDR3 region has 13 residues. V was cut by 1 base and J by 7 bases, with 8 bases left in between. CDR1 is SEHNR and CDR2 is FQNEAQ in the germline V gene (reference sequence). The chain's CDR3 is CASSLGFGQPQHF. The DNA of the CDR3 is TGTGCCAGCAGCTTAGGATTCGGGCAGCCCCAGCATTTT.

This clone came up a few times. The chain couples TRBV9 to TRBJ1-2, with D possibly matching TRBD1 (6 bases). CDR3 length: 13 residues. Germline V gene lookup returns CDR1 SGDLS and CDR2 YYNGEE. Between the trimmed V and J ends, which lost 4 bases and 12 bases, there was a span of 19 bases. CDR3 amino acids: CASSPREGGLHTF. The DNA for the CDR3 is TGTGCCAGCAGCCCCCGGGAAGGGGGATTACACACCTTC.

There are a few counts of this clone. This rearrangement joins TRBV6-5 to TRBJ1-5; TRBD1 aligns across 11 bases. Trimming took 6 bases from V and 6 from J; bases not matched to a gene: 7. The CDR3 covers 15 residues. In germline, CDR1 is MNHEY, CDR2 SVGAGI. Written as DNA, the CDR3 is TGTGCCAGCAGCCCCGGGACAGGGGGTATTCAGCCCCAGCATTTT. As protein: CASSPGTGGIQPQHF.

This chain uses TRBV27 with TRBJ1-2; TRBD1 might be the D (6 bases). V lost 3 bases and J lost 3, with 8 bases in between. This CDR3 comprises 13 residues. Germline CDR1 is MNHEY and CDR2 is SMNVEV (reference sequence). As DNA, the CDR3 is TGTGCCAGCAGTTTCGAGGGGGACTATGGCTACACCTTC. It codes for CASSFEGDYGYTF.

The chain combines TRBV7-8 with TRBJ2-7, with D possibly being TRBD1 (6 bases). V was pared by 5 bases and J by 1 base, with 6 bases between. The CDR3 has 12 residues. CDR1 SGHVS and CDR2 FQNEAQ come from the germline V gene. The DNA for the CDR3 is TGTGCCAGCAGCCAGGGGTCCTACGAGCAGTACTTC. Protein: CASSQGSYEQYF.

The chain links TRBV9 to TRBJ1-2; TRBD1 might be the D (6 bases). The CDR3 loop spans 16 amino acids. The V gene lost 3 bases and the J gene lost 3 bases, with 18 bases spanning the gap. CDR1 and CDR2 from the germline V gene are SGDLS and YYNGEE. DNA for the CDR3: TGTGCCAGCAGCGACTCCACAGGGTACGAAGACTATGGCTACACCTTC. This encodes CASSDSTGYEDYGYTF.

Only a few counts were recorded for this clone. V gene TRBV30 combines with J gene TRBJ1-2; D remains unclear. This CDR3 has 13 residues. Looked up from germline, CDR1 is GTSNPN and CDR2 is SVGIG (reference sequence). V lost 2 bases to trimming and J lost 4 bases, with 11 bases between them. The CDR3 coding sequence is TGTGCCTGGAGTCCTACGATACTCTATGGCTACACCTTC. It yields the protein CAWSPTILYGYTF.

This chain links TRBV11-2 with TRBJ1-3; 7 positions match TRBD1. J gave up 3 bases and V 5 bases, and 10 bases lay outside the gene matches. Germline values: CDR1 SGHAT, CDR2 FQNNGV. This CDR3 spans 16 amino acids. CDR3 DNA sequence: TGTGCCAGCAGCCTCCGGGACAGCGCTTTTGGAAACACCATATATTTT. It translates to CASSLRDSAFGNTIYF.

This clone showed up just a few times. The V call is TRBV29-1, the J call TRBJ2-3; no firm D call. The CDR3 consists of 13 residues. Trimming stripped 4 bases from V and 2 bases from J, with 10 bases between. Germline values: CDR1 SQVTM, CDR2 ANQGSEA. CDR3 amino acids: CSVAQSFTDTQYF. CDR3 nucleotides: TGCAGCGTTGCACAATCCTTCACAGATACGCAGTATTTT.

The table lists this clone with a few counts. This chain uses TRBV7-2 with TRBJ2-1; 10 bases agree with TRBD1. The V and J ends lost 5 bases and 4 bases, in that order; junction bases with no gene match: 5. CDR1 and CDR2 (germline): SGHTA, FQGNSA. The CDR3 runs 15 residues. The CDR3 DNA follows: TGTGCCAGCAGCCGGGACAGGGGAACATACAATGAGCAGTTCTTC. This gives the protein CASSRDRGTYNEQFF.

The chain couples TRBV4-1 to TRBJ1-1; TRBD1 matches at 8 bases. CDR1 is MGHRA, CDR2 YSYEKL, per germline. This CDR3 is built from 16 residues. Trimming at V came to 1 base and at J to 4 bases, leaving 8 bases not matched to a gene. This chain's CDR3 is CASSQGWAGGGTEAFF. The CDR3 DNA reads TGCGCCAGCAGCCAAGGGTGGGCAGGGGGCGGCACTGAAGCTTTCTTT.

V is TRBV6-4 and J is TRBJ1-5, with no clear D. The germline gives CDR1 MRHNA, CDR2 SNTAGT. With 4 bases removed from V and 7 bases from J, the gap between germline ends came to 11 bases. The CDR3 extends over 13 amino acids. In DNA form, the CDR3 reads TGTGCCAGCAGTGTGGAGGGAGGGCAGCCCCAGCATTTT. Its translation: CASSVEGGQPQHF.

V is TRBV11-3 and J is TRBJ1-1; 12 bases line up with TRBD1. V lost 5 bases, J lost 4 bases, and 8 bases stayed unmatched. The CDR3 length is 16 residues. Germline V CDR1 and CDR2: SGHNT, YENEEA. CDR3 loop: CASSPGQGAGGTEAFF. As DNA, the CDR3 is TGTGCCAGCAGCCCGGGACAGGGGGCTGGGGGCACTGAAGCTTTCTTT.

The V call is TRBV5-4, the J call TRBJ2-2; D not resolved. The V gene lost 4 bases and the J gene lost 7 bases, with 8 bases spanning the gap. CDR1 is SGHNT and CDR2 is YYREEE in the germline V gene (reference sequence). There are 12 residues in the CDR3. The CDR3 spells CASSQDSGELFF. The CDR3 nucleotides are TGTGCCAGCAGCCAAGATAGCGGGGAGCTGTTTTTT.

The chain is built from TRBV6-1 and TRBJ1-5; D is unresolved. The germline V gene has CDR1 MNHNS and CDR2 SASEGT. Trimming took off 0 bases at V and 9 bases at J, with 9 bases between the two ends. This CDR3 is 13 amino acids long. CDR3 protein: CASSEARGRPQHF. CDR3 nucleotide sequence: TGTGCCAGCAGTGAAGCGCGGGGAAGGCCCCAGCATTTT.